The 5 T cell receptor beta chains below all came from one sample that was sequenced in a study of sequential checkpoint blockade in melanoma. The data were produced by immunoSEQ multiplex PCR, yet TCRdb's version contains in-frame clones alone and is incomplete. The top ten hold 4.5% to 5.5% of the sample, which has approximately 20,000 clones, 73% seen once. The treatment denotes: randomized to nivolumab then ipilimumab (arm A) or the reverse (arm B). The specimen was tumor tissue (inferred from file names), collected from a patient given nivolumab and ipilimumab in sequence. The receptors here all came from a human donor with melanoma.

This clone was counted only a few times. In DNA, the CDR3 is TGTGCCAGCAGCGAACTGGGGGATAATGAAAAACTGTTTTTT. This sequence encodes CASSELGDNEKLFF. The gene calls are TRBV11-3 and TRBJ1-4, with a weak D call TRBD1 (5 bases). CDR3 length: 14 amino acids. Trimming left V 5 bases short and J 4 bases short, with 11 bases between. Germline values: CDR1 SGHNT, CDR2 YENEEA. Filled out from reference TRBV11-3 and TRBJ1-4, the complete variable domain reads EAGVVQSPRYKIIEKKQPVAFWCNPISGHNTLYWYLQNLGQGPELLIRYENEEAVDDSQLPKDRFSAERLKGVDSTLKIQPAELGDSAVYLCASSELGDNEKLFFGSGTQLSVL.

This chain connects TRBV18 to TRBJ2-6; D is unresolved. Germline V gene lookup returns CDR1 KGHSH and CDR2 LQKENI. This CDR3 comprises 16 residues. V was trimmed by 8 bases and J by 0 bases, leaving 14 bases between them. CDR3 loop: CASTETPYSGANVLTF. DNA of the CDR3: TGTGCCAGCACCGAAACACCCTACTCTGGGGCCAACGTCCTGACTTTC.

A single count supports this clone. The chain employs TRBV7-5 and TRBJ2-7. TRBV7-5 counts as a pseudogene. This CDR3 spans 15 amino acids. This CDR3 reads CASSFPRGTENEQYF. DNA of the CDR3: TGTGCCAGCAGCTTCCCCCGGGGCACCGAAAACGAGCAGTACTTC.

This chain uses TRBV5-8 with TRBJ2-2; the match to TRBD1 covers 12 bases. There are 18 residues in the CDR3. Trimming cost V 5 bases and J 7 bases; bases outside gene matches: 15. Germline V gene data show CDR1 as SGHTS and CDR2 as YDEGEE. The DNA of the CDR3 is TGTGCCAGCAGTGATTCTTATACGGGACAGGGGGCTTTCGGGGAGCTGTTTTTT. It translates to CASSDSYTGQGAFGELFF.

The chain uses TRBV7-2 and TRBJ2-7; tentatively, D is TRBD1 or TRBD2 (5 bases each). Trimming left V 5 bases short and J 4 bases short, with 21 bases between. There are 16 residues in the CDR3. Germline CDR1 SGHTA, CDR2 FQGNSA. The CDR3 bases are TGTGCCAGCAGCGCCGTTCAGGGCCTCCGGAGGTACGAGCAGTACTTC. The encoded protein is CASSAVQGLRRYEQYF.